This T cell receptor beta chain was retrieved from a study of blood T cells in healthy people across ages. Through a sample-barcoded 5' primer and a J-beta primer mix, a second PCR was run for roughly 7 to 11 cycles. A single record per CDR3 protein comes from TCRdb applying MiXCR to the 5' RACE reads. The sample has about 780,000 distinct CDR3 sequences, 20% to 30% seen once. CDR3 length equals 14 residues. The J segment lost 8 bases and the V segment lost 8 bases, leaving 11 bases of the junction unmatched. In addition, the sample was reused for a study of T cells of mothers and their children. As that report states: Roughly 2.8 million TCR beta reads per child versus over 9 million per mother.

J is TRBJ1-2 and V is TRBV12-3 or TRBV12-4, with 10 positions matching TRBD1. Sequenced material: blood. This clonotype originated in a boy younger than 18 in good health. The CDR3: CASGYMGQGIGYTF. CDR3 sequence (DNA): TGTGCCAGCGGCTATATGGGACAGGGGATCGGCTACACCTTC.